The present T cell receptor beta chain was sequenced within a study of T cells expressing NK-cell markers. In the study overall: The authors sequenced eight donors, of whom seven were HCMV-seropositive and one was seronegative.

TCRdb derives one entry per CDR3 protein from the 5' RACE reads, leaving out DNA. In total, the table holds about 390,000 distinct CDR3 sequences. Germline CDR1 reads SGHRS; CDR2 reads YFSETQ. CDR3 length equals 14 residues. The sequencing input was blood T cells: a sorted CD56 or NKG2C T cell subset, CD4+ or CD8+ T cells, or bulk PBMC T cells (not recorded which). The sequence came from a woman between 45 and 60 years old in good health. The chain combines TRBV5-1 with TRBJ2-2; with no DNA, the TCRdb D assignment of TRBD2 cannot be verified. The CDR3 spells CASSARTDAGELFF.